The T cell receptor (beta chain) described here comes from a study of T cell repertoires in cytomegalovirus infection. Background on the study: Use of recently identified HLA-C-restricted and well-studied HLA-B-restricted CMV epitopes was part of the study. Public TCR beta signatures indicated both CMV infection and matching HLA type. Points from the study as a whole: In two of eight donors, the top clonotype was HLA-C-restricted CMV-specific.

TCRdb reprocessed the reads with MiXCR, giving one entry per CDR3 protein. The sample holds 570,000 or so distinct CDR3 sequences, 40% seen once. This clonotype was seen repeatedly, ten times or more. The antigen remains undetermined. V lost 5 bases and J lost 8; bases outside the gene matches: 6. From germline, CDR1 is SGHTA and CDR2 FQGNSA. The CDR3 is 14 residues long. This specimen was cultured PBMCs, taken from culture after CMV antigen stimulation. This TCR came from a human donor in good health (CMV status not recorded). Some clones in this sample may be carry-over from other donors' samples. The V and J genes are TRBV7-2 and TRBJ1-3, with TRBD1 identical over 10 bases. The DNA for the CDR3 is TGTGCCAGCAGCCCCGGGACAGGGGTCCACACCATATATTTT. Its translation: CASSPGTGVHTIYF.